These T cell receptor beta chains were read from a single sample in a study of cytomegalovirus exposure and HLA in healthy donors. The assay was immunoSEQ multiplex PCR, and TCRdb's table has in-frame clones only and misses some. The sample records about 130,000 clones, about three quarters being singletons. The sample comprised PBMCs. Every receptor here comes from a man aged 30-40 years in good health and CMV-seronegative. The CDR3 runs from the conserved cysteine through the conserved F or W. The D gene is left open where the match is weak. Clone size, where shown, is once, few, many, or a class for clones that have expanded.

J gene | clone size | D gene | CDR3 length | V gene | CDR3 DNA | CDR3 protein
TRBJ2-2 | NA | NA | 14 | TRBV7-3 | TGTGCCAGCAGCTTAGTCAGGGGCACCGGGGAGCTGTTTTTT | CASSLVRGTGELFF
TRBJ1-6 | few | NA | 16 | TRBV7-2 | TGTGCCAGCAGCTTACGTCCTGCAGGGGTAGTCTCACCCCTCCACTTT | CASSLRPAGVVSPLHF
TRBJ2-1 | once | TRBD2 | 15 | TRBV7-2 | TGTGCCAGCAGCACCCTAGCGGGGGTCTACAATGAGCAGTTCTTC | CASSTLAGVYNEQFF
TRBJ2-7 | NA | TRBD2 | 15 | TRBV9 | TGTGCCAGCAGCGTAGGGCGGGGGGGCTTGTACGAGCAGTACTTC | CASSVGRGGLYEQYF
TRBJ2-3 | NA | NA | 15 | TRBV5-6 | TGTGCCAGCAGCCAACTAGCTTCAGGTTCAGATACGCAGTATTTT | CASSQLASGSDTQYF
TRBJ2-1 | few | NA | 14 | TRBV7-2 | TGTGCCAGCAGCTTACGCCAGTACTACAATGAGCAGTTCTTC | CASSLRQYYNEQFF
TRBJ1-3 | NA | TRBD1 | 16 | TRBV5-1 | TGCGCCAGCAGCCGGACAGGAGGTTCCTCTGGAAACACCATATATTTT | CASSRTGGSSGNTIYF
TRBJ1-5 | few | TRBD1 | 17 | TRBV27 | TGTGCCAGCGCCGGGACAGCCCCTTCCTATAGCAATCAGCCCCAGCATTTT | CASAGTAPSYSNQPQHF
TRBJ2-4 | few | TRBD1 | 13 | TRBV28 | TGTGCCAGCAGTGGGGACAGTGAACGAATTCAGTACTTC | CASSGDSERIQYF
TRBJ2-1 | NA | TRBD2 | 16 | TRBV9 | TGTGCCAGCAGCGTAGGAGGACTAGCGTATCACAATGAGCAGTTCTTC | CASSVGGLAYHNEQFF
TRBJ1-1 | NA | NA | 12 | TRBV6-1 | TGTGCCAGCAACCGGGGAGGTTCCGTAGCTTTCTTT | CASNRGGSVAFF
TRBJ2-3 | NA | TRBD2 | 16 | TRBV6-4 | TGTGCCAGCAGTGCCGGGACTAGCGGGGGCACAGATACGCAGTATTTT | CASSAGTSGGTDTQYF
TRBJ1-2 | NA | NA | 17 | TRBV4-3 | TGCGCCAGCAGCCCGGGGCCGGCCCGGGGGGGGGACTATGGCTACACCTTC | CASSPGPARGGDYGYTF
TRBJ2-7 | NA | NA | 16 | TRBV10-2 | TGCGCCAGCAGGCCCTCTGCCCTAGTCAGGGTGAGGGAGCAGTACTTC | CASRPSALVRVREQYF
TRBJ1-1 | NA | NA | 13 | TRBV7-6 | TGTGCCAGCAGCACGGACAGAATATCCTCAGCTTTCTTT | CASSTDRISSAFF
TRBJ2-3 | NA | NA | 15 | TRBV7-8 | TGTGCCAGCAGCCCATTAAGCATGAGCCCAGATACGCAGTATTTT | CASSPLSMSPDTQYF
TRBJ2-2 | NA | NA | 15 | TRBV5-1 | TGCGCCAGCAGCTTGGAGAGGGTTGACACCGGGGAGCTGTTTTTT | CASSLERVDTGELFF
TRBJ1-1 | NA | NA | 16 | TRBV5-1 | TGCGCCAGCAGCTGGGACATGGACAGTTTGAACACTGAAGCTTTCTTT | CASSWDMDSLNTEAFF
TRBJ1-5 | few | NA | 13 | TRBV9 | TGTGCCAGCAGCCCTGCGGGCAATCAGCCCCAGCATTTT | CASSPAGNQPQHF
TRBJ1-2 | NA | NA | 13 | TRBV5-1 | TGCGCCAGCAGCCTTAACAGTAACTATGGCTACACCTTC | CASSLNSNYGYTF
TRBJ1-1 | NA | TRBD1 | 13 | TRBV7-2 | TGTGCCAGCCGGACAGGAGCCAACACTGAAGCTTTCTTT | CASRTGANTEAFF
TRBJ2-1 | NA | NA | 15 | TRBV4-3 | TGCGCCAGCAGCCAAGGTTCAGGGCGTGTAAATGAGCAGTTCTTC | CASSQGSGRVNEQFF
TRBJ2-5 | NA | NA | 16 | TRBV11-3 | TGTGCCAGCAGCCCGGGACTCATGACCGAACAAGAGACCCAGTACTTC | CASSPGLMTEQETQYF
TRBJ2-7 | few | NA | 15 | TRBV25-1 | TGTGCCAGCAGCCCCCAGATGCCAGGGACCTACGAGCAGTACTTC | CASSPQMPGTYEQYF
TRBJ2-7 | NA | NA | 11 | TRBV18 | TGTGCCAGCTCACCATCGGTCGAGCAGTACTTC | CASSPSVEQYF
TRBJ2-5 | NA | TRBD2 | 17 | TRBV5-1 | TGCGCCAGCAGCTGGGGGACTAGCGGGGGAAATCAAGAGACCCAGTACTTC | CASSWGTSGGNQETQYF
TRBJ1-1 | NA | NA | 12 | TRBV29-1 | TGCAGCGTTAAATACAGAAACACTGAAGCTTTCTTT | CSVKYRNTEAFF
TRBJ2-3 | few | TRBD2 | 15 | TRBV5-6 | TGTGCCAGCAGCTTGAAAGCGGGGGGGACTGATACGCAGTATTTT | CASSLKAGGTDTQYF
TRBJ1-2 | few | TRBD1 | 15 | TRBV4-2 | TGTGCCAGCAGCCAAGGGGGGGGGACAGGCTATGGCTACACCTTC | CASSQGGGTGYGYTF
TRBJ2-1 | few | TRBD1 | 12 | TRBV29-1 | TGCAGCGGGGACAGGGGGATTGCTGAGCAGTTCTTC | CSGDRGIAEQFF
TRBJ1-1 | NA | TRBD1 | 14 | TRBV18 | TGTGCCAGCTCACCTGACAGGGTTTCCACTGAAGCTTTCTTT | CASSPDRVSTEAFF
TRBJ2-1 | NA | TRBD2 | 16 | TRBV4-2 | TGTGCCAGCAGCCCTGCCCCGGGACTAGCGGGACCCGAGCAGTTCTTC | CASSPAPGLAGPEQFF
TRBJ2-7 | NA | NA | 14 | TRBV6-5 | TGTGCCAGCAGTTACTCCCCGGACAGCTACGAGCAGTACTTC | CASSYSPDSYEQYF
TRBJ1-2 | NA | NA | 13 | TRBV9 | TGTGCCAGCAGCTCTACGGTTAACTATGGCTACACCTTC | CASSSTVNYGYTF
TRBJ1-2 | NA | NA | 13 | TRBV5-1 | TGCGCCAGCAGCTTGGGTCTTAACTATGGCTACACCTTC | CASSLGLNYGYTF
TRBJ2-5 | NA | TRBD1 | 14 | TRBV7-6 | TGTGCCAGCAGCTTAGCAGGGGGCAAGGAGACCCAGTACTTC | CASSLAGGKETQYF
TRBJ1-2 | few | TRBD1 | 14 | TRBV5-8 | TGTGCCAGCAGCTTGGGACAGGGGTCCGGTGGCTACACCTTC | CASSLGQGSGGYTF
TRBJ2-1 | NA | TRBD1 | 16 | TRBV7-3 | TGTGCCAGCAGCACGGGACAGGGGAATGGATACAATGAGCAGTTCTTC | CASSTGQGNGYNEQFF
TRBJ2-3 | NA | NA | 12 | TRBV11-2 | TGTGCCAGCAGCCCCGTTACAGATACGCAGTATTTT | CASSPVTDTQYF
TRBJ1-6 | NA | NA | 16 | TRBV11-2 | TGTGCCAGCAGCTTAGTTGTCAGGGGCTCTAGTTCACCCCTCCACTTT | CASSLVVRGSSSPLHF
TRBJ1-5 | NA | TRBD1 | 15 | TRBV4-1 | TGCGCCAGCAGCCACACAGGGGAAAGGAGTCAGCCCCAGCATTTT | CASSHTGERSQPQHF
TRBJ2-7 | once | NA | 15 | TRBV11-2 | TGTGCCAGCAGCTCTCCATTTGCGGGGCCGGGGGAGCAGTACTTC | CASSSPFAGPGEQYF
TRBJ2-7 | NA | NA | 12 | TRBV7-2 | TGTGCCAGCAGCTTAGCTATCCACGAGCAGTACTTC | CASSLAIHEQYF
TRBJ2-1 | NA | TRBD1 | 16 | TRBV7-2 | TGTGCCAGCAGCTTAGTAGGGACAGAGACCTACAATGAGCAGTTCTTC | CASSLVGTETYNEQFF
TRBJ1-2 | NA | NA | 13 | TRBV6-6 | TGTGTCAGCGTGGGGGGGTTGAACTATGGCTACACCTTC | CVSVGGLNYGYTF
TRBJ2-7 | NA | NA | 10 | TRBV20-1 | TGCAGCGGGGACAACTACGAGCAGTACTTC | CSGDNYEQYF
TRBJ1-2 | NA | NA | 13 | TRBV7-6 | TGTGCCAGCAGCTTCCCACAGGGATATGGCTACACCTTC | CASSFPQGYGYTF